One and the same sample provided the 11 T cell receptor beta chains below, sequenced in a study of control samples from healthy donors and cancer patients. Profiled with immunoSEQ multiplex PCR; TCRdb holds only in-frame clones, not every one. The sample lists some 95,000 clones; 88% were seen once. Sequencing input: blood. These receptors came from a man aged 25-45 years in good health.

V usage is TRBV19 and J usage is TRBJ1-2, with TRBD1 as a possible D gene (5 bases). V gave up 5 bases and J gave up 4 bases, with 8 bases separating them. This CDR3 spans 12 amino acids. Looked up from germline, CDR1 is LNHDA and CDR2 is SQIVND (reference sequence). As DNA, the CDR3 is TGTGCCAGTAGTGACAGATCCTATGGCTACACCTTC. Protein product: CASSDRSYGYTF.

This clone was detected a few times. The CDR3 reads CASSVYRATDQEKLFF. CDR3 sequence (DNA): TGTGCCAGCAGCGTATACCGGGCCACGGATCAGGAAAAACTGTTTTTT. The V and J genes are TRBV7-2 and TRBJ1-4; D ambiguous. Trimming shortened V by 5 bases and J by 8 bases, and 21 bases separated the two germline ends. The germline CDR1 and CDR2 sequences are SGHTA and FQGNSA. This CDR3 contains 16 residues. Based on the CDR3 plus reference TRBV7-2 and TRBJ1-4, the full variable domain is GAGVSQSPSNKVTEKGKDVELRCDPISGHTALYWYRQSLGQGLEFLIYFQGNSAPDKSGLPSDRFSAERTGGSVSTLTIQRTQQEDSAVYLCASSVYRATDQEKLFFGSGTQLSVL.

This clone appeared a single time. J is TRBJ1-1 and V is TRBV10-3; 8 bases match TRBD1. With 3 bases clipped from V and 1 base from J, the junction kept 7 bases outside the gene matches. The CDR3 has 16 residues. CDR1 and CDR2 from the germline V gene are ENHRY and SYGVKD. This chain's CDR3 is CAISDMAGGRNTEAFF. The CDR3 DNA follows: TGTGCCATCAGTGACATGGCAGGGGGCAGGAACACTGAAGCTTTCTTT.

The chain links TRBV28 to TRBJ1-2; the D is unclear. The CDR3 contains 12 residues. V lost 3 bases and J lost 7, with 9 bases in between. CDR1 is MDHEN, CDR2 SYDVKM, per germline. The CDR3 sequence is CASSFGEVGYTF. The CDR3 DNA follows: TGTGCCAGCAGTTTTGGGGAGGTTGGCTACACCTTC.

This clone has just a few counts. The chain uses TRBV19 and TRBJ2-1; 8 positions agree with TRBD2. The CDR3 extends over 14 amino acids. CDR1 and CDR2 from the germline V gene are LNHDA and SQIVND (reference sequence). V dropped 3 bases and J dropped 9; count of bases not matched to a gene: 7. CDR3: CASSILREAPEQFF. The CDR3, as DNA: TGTGCCAGTAGTATTCTGCGGGAGGCTCCTGAGCAGTTCTTC.

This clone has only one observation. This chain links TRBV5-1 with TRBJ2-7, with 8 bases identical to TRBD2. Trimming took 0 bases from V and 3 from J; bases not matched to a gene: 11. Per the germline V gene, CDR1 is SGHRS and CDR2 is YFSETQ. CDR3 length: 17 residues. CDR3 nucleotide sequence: TGCGCCAGCAGCTTGGGACGGACTAGCCCGAACGTCTACGAGCAGTACTTC. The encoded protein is CASSLGRTSPNVYEQYF.

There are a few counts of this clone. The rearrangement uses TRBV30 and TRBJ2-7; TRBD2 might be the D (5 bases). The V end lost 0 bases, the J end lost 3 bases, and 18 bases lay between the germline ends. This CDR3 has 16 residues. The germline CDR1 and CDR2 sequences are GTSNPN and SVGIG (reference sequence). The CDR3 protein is CAWSVRVSSGYYEQYF. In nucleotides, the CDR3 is TGTGCCTGGAGTGTACGGGTATCGAGCGGATACTACGAGCAGTACTTC.

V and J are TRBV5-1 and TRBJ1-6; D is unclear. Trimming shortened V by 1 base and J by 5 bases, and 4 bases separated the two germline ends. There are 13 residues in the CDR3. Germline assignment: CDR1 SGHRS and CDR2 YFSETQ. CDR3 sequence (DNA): TGCGCCAGCAGCTTGTTCAATAATTCACCCCTCCACTTT. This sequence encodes CASSLFNNSPLHF.

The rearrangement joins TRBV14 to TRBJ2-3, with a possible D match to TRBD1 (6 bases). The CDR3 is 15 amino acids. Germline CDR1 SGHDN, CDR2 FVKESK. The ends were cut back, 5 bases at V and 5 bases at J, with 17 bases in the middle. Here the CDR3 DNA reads TGTGCCAGCAGCGACACAGGGATTGTAGGAGATACGCAGTATTTT. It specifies CASSDTGIVGDTQYF. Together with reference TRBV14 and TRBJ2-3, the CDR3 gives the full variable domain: EAGVTQFPSHSVIEKGQTVTLRCDPISGHDNLYWYRRVMGKEIKFLLHFVKESKQDESGMPNNRFLAERTGGTYSTLKVQPAELEDSGVYFCASSDTGIVGDTQYFGPGTRLTVL.

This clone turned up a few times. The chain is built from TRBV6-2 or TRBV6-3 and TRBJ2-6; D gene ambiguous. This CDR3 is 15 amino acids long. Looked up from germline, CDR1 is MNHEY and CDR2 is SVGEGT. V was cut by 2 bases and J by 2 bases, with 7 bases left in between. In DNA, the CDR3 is TGTGCCAGCAGTTACCTGGCGGCTGGGGCCAACGTCCTGACTTTC. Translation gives CASSYLAAGANVLTF.

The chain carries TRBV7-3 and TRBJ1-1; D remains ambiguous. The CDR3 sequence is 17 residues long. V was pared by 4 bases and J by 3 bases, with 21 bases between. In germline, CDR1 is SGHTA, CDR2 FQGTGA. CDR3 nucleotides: TGTGCCAGCAGCTCCCTAGGAGGAGGGAGTACGGACACTGAAGCTTTCTTT. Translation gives CASSSLGGGSTDTEAFF.